This TCR beta chain appears in the sequencing data of a study of cytomegalovirus exposure and HLA in healthy donors. Points from the study as a whole: A list of approximately 160 TCR beta chains associated with cytomegalovirus was given.

Concerning this clone itself: Its specificity is unknown.

This CDR3 has 18 amino acids. Germline trimming cut 2 bases from V and 6 bases from J; bases unmatched to any gene: 15. Germline V gene lookup returns CDR1 SGHVS and CDR2 FQNEAQ. Profiling relied on immunoSEQ multiplex PCR, and the TCRdb table lists in-frame clones only, not all of them. The sample lists about 130,000 clones, approximately 90% occurring once. The TCR was taken from a woman between 25 and 40 years old in good health and CMV-seropositive. Sequenced: PBMCs. This chain joins TRBV7-8 and TRBJ2-1, with TRBD2 identical over 8 bases. CDR3 bases: TGTGCCAGCAGCTTACAGCGGGTAGCAAGCGGGAGATTCAATGAGCAGTTCTTC. It specifies CASSLQRVASGRFNEQFF.